This T cell receptor beta chain was sequenced in a study of post-analysis software for immune sequencing data. Study-level points and caveats: Patients with multiple sclerosis recorded significantly lower normalized Chao1 diversity than controls, the study found. Samples from one preparation batch, clustered by F measure, grouped strongly together. Higher frequency in patients than in controls was seen for about five TRBV segments, with TRBV5-6, TRBV5-1 and TRBV20-1 among them.

Germline loops: CDR1 MDHEN, CDR2 SYDVKM. The CDR3 has 12 residues. V lost 4 bases and J lost 9; bases outside the gene matches: 4. As for this clonotype: Antigen unknown.

Unique-molecular-identifier-tagged TCR beta cDNA libraries were used. From around 1 to 10 million T cells, roughly 540,000 cDNA molecules were obtained. From the PCR reads, TCRdb called clonotypes with MiXCR, one entry per CDR3 protein. This sample has about 460,000 distinct CDR3 sequences, with approximately 46% found just once. V and J are TRBV28 and TRBJ2-7, with TRBD1 matching 9 bases. The TCR sequence derives from a girl between 5 and 17 years old with multiple sclerosis. The sample consisted of blood. The CDR3 nucleotides read TGTGCCAGCAGTTCCACAGGGGGCGTGCAGTACTTC. Translated, it gives CASSSTGGVQYF.